Included here is one T cell receptor beta chain sequence, with context. Its antigen is currently unknown. The treatment is: treatment-naive control, cytoreductive nephrectomy. Control samples are tumors resected by cytoreductive nephrectomy without prior radiation. The source of the sample is a study of radiation and T cells in renal cell carcinoma. Study observations and caveats: Sampling covered only 0.75 to 1 g of each tumor. Dominant CDR3 motifs were more common in irradiated tumors than controls.

Only in-frame clones appear in the TCRdb table, and some are missing; sequencing was by immunoSEQ multiplex PCR. The table shows about 24,000 clones, with about 62% occurring only once. Material: tumor tissue, obtained from a patient whose treatment was nephrectomy without radiotherapy. The receptor comes from a middle-aged man with renal cell carcinoma.

The chain's CDR3 is CASSYSRDPPNYGYTF. The CDR3 bases are TGTGCCAGCAGTTACTCCCGGGACCCCCCTAACTATGGCTACACCTTC. The chain links TRBV6-7 to TRBJ1-2; a possible D gene is TRBD1 (5 bases). TRBV6-7 is an ORF, and what it does is uncertain. The CDR3 is 16 amino acids. V shed 0 bases and J shed 0 bases, with 11 bases lying between them.